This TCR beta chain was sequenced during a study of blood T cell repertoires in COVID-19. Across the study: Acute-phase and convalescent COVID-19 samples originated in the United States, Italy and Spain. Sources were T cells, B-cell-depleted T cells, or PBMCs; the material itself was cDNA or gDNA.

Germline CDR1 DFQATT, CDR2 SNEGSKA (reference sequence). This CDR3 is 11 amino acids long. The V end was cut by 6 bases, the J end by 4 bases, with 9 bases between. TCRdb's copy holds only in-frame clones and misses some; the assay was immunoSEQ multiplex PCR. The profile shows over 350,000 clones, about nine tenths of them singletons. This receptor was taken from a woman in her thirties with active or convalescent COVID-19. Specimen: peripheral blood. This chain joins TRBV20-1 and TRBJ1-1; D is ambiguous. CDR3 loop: CSAHPGTEAFF. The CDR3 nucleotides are TGCAGTGCCCACCCGGGCACTGAAGCTTTCTTT.